This T cell receptor beta chain was sequenced for a study of shared clonotypes between healthy human individuals. Whole-study context: The plates for each donor numbered three CD4 naive, three CD4 memory, two CD8 naive and one CD8 memory.

The donors were adults (healthy and HIV-negative) with no recent acute infections or vaccinations. J was trimmed by 6 bases and V by 8 bases; bases with no gene match: 18. The CDR3 runs to 16 residues. Germline CDR1 and CDR2: SQVTM and ANQGSEA. Execution of the assay was at deep level. Source study methods: As immunoSEQ supplied junction-only sequences (without quality scores), filtering differed. TCRdb keeps only in-frame clones here, not all; method: immunoSEQ multiplex PCR. Clone size and V and J calls were adopted from that table, with D and trimming inferred from the DNA. The profile shows about 980,000 clones, roughly 72% of them singletons.

The receptor's source is a man in his late teens or twenties in good health. The sequencing sample was made of memory CD4+ T cells sorted from blood. Subset: CD45RA-negative fraction. The V gene is TRBV29-1, the J gene TRBJ2-2; 7 bases line up with TRBD2. This CDR3 is CSHPIPGGPKAGELFF. The CDR3 DNA reads TGCAGCCACCCAATCCCGGGAGGCCCTAAGGCCGGGGAGCTGTTTTTT.